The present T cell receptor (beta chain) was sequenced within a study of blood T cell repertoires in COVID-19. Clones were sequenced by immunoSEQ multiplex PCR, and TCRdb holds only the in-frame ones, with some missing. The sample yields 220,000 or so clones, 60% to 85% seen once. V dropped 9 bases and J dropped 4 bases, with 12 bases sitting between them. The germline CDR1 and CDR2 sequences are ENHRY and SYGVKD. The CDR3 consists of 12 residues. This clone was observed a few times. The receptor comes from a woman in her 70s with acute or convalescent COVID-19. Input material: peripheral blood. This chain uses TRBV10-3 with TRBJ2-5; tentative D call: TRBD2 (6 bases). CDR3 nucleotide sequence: TGTGCCATAGCGGGCGGGCGAGAGACCCAGTACTTC. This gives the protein CAIAGGRETQYF.